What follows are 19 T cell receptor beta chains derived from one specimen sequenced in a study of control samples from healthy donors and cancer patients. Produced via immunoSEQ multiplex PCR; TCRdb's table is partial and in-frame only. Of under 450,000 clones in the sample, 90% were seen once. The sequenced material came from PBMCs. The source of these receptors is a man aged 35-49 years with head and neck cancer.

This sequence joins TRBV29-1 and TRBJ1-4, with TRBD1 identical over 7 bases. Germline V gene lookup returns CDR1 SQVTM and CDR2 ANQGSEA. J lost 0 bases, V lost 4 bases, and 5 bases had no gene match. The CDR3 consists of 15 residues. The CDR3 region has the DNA TGCAGCGTTGCAGGGGGGGCATCAACTAATGAAAAACTGTTTTTT. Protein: CSVAGGASTNEKLFF.

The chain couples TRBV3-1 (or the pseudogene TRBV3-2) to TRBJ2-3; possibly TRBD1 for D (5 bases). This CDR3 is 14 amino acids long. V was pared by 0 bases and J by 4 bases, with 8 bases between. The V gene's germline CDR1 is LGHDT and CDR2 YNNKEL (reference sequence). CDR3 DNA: TGTGCCAGCAGCCAAGATTCAGGGCCAGATACGCAGTATTTT. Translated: CASSQDSGPDTQYF.

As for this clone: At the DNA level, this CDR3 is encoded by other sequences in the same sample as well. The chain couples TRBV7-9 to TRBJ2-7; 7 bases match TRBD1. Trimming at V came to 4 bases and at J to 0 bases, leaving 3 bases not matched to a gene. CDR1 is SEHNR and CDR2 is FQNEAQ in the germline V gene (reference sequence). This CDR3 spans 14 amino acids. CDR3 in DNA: TGTGCCAGCAGCTCGGACAGGAGCTCCTACGAGCAGTACTTC. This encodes CASSSDRSSYEQYF.

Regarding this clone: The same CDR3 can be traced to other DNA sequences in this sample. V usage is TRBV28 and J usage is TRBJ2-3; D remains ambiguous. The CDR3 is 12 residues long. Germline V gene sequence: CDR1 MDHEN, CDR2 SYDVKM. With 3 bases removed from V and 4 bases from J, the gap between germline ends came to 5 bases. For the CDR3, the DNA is TGTGCCAGCAGTTTTAGTTCAGATACGCAGTATTTT. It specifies CASSFSSDTQYF.

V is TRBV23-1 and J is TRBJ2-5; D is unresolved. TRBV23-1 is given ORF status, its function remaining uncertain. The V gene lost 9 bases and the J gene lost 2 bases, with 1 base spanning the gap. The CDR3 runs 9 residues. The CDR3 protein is CARQETQYF. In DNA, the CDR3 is TGCGCCAGACAAGAGACCCAGTACTTC.

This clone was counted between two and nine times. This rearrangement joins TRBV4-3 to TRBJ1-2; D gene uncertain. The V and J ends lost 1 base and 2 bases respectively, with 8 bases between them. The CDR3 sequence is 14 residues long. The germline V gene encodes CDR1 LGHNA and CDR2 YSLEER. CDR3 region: CASSQGVRNYGYTF. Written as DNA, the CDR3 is TGCGCCAGCAGCCAAGGTGTACGGAACTATGGCTACACCTTC.

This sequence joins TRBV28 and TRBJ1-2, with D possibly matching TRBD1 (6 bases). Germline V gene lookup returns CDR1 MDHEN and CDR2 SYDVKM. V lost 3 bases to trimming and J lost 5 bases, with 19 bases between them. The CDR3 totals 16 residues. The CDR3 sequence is CASSLEVAWGAYGYTF. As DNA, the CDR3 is TGTGCCAGCAGTTTGGAGGTTGCGTGGGGGGCATATGGCTACACCTTC.

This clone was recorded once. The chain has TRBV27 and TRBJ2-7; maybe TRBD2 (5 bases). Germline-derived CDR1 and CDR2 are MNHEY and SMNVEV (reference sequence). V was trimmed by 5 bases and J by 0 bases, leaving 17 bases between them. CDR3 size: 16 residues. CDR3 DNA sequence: TGTGCCAGCAGTGATCCCGGCGGGTCTGGCTCCTACGAGCAGTACTTC. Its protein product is CASSDPGGSGSYEQYF.

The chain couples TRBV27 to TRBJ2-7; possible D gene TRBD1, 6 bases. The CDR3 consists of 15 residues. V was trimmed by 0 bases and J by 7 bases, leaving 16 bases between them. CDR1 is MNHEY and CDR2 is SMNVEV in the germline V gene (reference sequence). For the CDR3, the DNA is TGTGCCAGCAGTTTATCGATCAACAGGGCGTCGGAGCAGTACTTC. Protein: CASSLSINRASEQYF.

CDR3 DNA: TGTGCCAGTAGTACCAACTCTGGAAACACCATATATTTT. Encoded protein: CASSTNSGNTIYF. The chain combines TRBV19 with TRBJ1-3, with D hard to call. The CDR3 is 13 amino acids. Trimming cost V 4 bases and J 0 bases, with 4 bases left between them. The germline gives CDR1 LNHDA, CDR2 SQIVND (reference sequence).

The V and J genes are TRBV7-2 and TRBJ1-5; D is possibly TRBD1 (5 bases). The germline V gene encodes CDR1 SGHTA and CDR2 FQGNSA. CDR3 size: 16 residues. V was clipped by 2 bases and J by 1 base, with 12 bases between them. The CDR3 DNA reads TGTGCCAGCAGCTTAAGCCTCGACAGAAGCAATCAGCCCCAGCATTTT. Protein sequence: CASSLSLDRSNQPQHF. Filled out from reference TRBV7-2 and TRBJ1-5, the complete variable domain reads GAGVSQSPSNKVTEKGKDVELRCDPISGHTALYWYRQSLGQGLEFLIYFQGNSAPDKSGLPSDRFSAERTGGSVSTLTIQRTQQEDSAVYLCASSLSLDRSNQPQHFGDGTRLSIL.

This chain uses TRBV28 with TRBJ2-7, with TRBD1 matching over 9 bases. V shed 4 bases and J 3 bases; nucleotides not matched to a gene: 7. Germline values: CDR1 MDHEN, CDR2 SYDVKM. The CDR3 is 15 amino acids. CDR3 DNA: TGTGCCAGCAGTTCCCCCGGGACAGGGAGCTACGAGCAGTACTTC. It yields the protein CASSSPGTGSYEQYF.

CDR3 in DNA: TGTGCCAGCAGTGCTGAGGACACCGGGGAGCTGTTTTTT. It encodes CASSAEDTGELFF. V gene TRBV6-4 combines with J gene TRBJ2-2; the D is unclear. Germline V lookup: CDR1 MRHNA, CDR2 SNTAGT. There are 13 residues in the CDR3. The V and J ends lost 4 bases and 3 bases respectively, with 6 bases between them.

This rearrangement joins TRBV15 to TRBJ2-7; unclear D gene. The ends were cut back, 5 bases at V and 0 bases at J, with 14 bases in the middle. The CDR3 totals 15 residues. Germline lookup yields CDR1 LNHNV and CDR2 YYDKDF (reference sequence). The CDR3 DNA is TGTGCCACCAGCCTTGGTCGTGGCAGCTCCTACGAGCAGTACTTC. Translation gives CATSLGRGSSYEQYF.

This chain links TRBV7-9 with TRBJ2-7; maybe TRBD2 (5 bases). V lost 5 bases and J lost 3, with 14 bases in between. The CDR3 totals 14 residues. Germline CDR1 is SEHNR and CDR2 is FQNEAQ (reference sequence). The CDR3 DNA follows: TGTGCCAGCAGCCCAGTGAGAGGGTTCTACGAGCAGTACTTC. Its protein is CASSPVRGFYEQYF.

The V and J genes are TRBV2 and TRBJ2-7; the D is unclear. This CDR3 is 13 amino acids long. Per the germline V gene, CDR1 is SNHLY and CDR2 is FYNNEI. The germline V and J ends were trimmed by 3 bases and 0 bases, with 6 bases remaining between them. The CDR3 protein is CASSDHISYEQYF. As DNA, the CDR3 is TGTGCCAGCAGTGATCACATCTCCTACGAGCAGTACTTC. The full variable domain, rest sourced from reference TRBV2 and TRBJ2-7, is EPEVTQTPSHQVTQMGQEVILRCVPISNHLYFYWYRQILGQKVEFLVSFYNNEISEKSEIFDDQFSVERPDGSNFTLKIRSTKLEDSAMYFCASSDHISYEQYFGPGTRLTVT.

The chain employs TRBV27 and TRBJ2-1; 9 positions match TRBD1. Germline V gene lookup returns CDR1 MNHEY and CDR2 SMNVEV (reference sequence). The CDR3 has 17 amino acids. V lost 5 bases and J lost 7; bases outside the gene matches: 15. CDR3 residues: CASSKGQGLGSRNEQFF. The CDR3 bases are TGTGCCAGCAGTAAGGGACAGGGCTTGGGGTCTAGGAATGAGCAGTTCTTC.

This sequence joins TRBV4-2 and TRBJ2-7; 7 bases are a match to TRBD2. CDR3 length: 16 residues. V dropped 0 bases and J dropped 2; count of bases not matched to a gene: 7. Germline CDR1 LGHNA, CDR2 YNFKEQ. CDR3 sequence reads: CASSQEGAGAPYEQYF. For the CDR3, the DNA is TGTGCCAGCAGCCAAGAAGGGGCGGGAGCCCCCTACGAGCAGTACTTC.

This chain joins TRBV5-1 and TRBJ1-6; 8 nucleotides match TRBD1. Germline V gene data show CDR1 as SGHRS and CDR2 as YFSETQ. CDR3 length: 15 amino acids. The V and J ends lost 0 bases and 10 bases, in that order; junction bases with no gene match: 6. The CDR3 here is CASSLAGQGESPLHF. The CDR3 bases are TGCGCCAGCAGCTTGGCTGGACAGGGTGAGTCACCCCTCCACTTT. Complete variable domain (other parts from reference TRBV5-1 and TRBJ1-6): KAGVTQTPRYLIKTRGQQVTLSCSPISGHRSVSWYQQTPGQGLQFLFEYFSETQRNKGNFPGRFSGRQFSNSRSEMNVSTLELGDSALYLCASSLAGQGESPLHFGNGTRLTVT.